The TCR beta chain under discussion was sequenced for a study of blood T cell repertoires in COVID-19. The method was immunoSEQ multiplex PCR; TCRdb's version includes in-frame clones alone and lacks a portion of them. Of about 94,000 clones listed, about 80% are singletons. The CDR3 sequence is 15 residues long. V was pared by 6 bases and J by 6 bases, with 18 bases between. CDR1 and CDR2 (germline): SNHLY, FYNNEI. The source is a man aged 60 to 69 with acute or convalescent COVID-19. The sample consisted of peripheral blood. The chain joins TRBV2 to TRBJ2-1, with D perhaps TRBD1 (6 bases). The CDR3 loop is CASSLDSGTTNEQFF. For the CDR3, the DNA is TGTGCCAGCAGCTTGGACAGTGGAACTACCAATGAGCAGTTCTTC.